Below, 30 T cell receptor beta chains from the same sample are listed, as sequenced in a study of Tregs in tolerant kidney transplant recipients. Related graft donors supplied nonmyeloablative bone marrow transplants, and mixed chimerism was transient. Method: immunoSEQ multiplex PCR; TCRdb's copy keeps in-frame clones and lacks some. The sample has roughly 70,000 clones; more than 70% are singletons. Sequenced here: CD4+ T cells from blood (PBMCs), sampled 6 months after the transplant. All receptors derive from a human patient who received a combined kidney and bone marrow transplant. The T cells may come from the graft donor.

V and J are TRBV18 and TRBJ1-6; no clear D. V was cut by 2 bases and J by 14 bases, with 10 bases left in between. Germline V lookup: CDR1 KGHSH, CDR2 LQKENI. The CDR3 runs 12 residues. The DNA of the CDR3 is TGTGCCAGCTCACCAGAGGGTATAGCCCTCCACTTT. This codes for CASSPEGIALHF.

The chain recombines TRBV2 with TRBJ2-5, with 8 positions matching TRBD2. This CDR3 spans 14 amino acids. Germline lookup yields CDR1 SNHLY and CDR2 FYNNEI. The V gene end was trimmed by 3 bases and the J gene end by 3 bases; junction bases not matched to a gene: 3. Here the CDR3 reads CASSDPLAEETQYF. The CDR3 DNA sequence: TGTGCCAGCAGTGACCCACTAGCGGAAGAGACCCAGTACTTC.

V usage is TRBV9 and J usage is TRBJ1-3, with 8 bases aligning to TRBD1. CDR3 length equals 15 residues. Germline CDR1 reads SGDLS; CDR2 reads YYNGEE. The trim removed 3 bases at V and 0 bases at J, leaving 2 bases unmatched. CDR3 amino acids: CASSATGGSGNTIYF. CDR3 in DNA: TGTGCCAGCAGCGCCACAGGGGGCTCTGGAAACACCATATATTTT.

V usage is TRBV4-1 and J usage is TRBJ1-5; D may be TRBD1 (6 bases). V lost 4 bases and J lost 7, with 11 bases in between. This CDR3 contains 13 residues. Germline V gives CDR1 MGHRA, CDR2 YSYEKL. Written as DNA, the CDR3 is TGCGCCAGCAGCCCCACAGGGATACAGCCCCAGCATTTT. Residues: CASSPTGIQPQHF.

V gene TRBV6-4 combines with J gene TRBJ1-1; D is ambiguous. CDR1 and CDR2 (germline): MRHNA, SNTAGT. The V gene lost 0 bases and the J gene lost 10 bases, with 15 bases spanning the gap. The CDR3 spans 14 residues. CDR3 DNA sequence: TGTGCCAGCAGTGACTCAGGGAGCCCCTCGGGAGCTTTCTTT. It is translated as CASSDSGSPSGAFF.

This rearrangement joins TRBV29-1 to TRBJ1-2; D perhaps matches TRBD1 (5 bases). The germline V gene encodes CDR1 SQVTM and CDR2 ANQGSEA. The ends were cut back, 5 bases at V and 0 bases at J, with 13 bases in the middle. CDR3 size: 14 residues. The CDR3 nucleotides are TGCAGCGTTCAGGGCCGAATTACTAACTATGGCTACACCTTC. Amino acids: CSVQGRITNYGYTF.

V is TRBV2 and J is TRBJ2-3; the D gene is possibly TRBD2 (6 bases). Trimming removed 0 bases at V and 5 bases at J, with 6 bases between. CDR1 is SNHLY, CDR2 FYNNEI, per germline. The CDR3 contains 13 residues. The CDR3 spells CASSEAREDTQYF. The CDR3, as DNA: TGTGCCAGCAGTGAAGCGCGGGAAGATACGCAGTATTTT.

The chain joins TRBV18 to TRBJ2-2, with 11 bases aligning to TRBD2. Germline CDR1 is KGHSH and CDR2 is LQKENI. The V and J ends lost 5 bases and 1 base, in that order; junction bases with no gene match: 3. The CDR3 length is 16 residues. DNA of the CDR3: TGTGCCAGCTCAAGGGGACTAGCGGAGAACACCGGGGAGCTGTTTTTT. Translating it yields CASSRGLAENTGELFF.

V gene TRBV5-1 combines with J gene TRBJ2-7; D gene unclear. The V and J ends lost 0 bases and 0 bases respectively, with 13 bases between them. Germline lookup yields CDR1 SGHRS and CDR2 YFSETQ. There are 16 residues in the CDR3. CDR3 DNA: TGCGCCAGCAGCTTGGCGGTCGGAACTAACTCCTACGAGCAGTACTTC. As protein: CASSLAVGTNSYEQYF.

The chain's CDR3 is CASSIGTGVYGYTF. For the CDR3, the DNA is TGTGCCAGCAGCATCGGGACAGGGGTCTATGGCTACACCTTC. The chain recombines TRBV7-2 with TRBJ1-2, with 10 bases matching TRBD1. Trimming took 5 bases from V and 4 from J; bases not matched to a gene: 4. CDR1 is SGHTA and CDR2 is FQGNSA in the germline V gene. This CDR3 has 14 amino acids.

About this clone itself: Germline and junction disagree at one end, which may indicate a read error. Within the sample, other DNA sequences also encode this same CDR3. V and J are TRBV6-5 and TRBJ1-6, with TRBD1 identical over 8 bases. CDR1 is MNHEY, CDR2 SVGAGI, per germline. The CDR3 spans 16 residues. CDR3 residues: CASSYARTGSNSPLHF. Written as DNA, the CDR3 is TGTGCCAGCAGTTACGCACGGACAGGGAGTAATTCCCCCCTCCACTTT.

This clone has only a few counts. In DNA form, the CDR3 reads TGTGCCACCGCCCCCAGGGAGACTAGCGGGAGAAATGAGCAGTTCTTC. It codes for CATAPRETSGRNEQFF. This chain connects TRBV10-3 to TRBJ2-1, with TRBD2 matching over 12 bases. V lost 10 bases, J lost 7 bases, and 14 bases stayed unmatched. This CDR3 spans 16 amino acids. Germline CDR1 and CDR2: ENHRY and SYGVKD.

The V call is TRBV19, the J call TRBJ1-5, with TRBD1 identical over 9 bases. This CDR3 spans 17 amino acids. The V segment lost 10 bases and the J segment 0 bases; nucleotides outside the gene matches: 13. The germline gives CDR1 LNHDA, CDR2 SQIVND (reference sequence). This CDR3 is CATRPGTGLYSNQPQHF. CDR3 DNA sequence: TGTGCCACCCGTCCCGGGACAGGGTTATATAGCAATCAGCCCCAGCATTTT.

The J gene is TRBJ1-1, the V gene TRBV7-9; D is uncertain. The V gene's germline CDR1 is SEHNR and CDR2 FQNEAQ (reference sequence). V was pared by 2 bases and J by 0 bases, with 10 bases between. CDR3 length: 15 amino acids. The CDR3 nucleotides are TGTGCCAGCAGCTTATTCAGAGGAATGAACACTGAAGCTTTCTTT. Its translation is CASSLFRGMNTEAFF.

This clone was detected only a few times. This chain connects TRBV7-9 to TRBJ1-4; TRBD1 is a possible D gene (5 bases). V gave up 6 bases and J gave up 8 bases, with 19 bases separating them. From germline, CDR1 is SEHNR and CDR2 FQNEAQ (reference sequence). The CDR3 extends over 15 amino acids. The DNA for the CDR3 is TGTGCCAGCAGTACCCCGTCCCAGGGTGGGGAAAAACTGTTTTTT. Translated: CASSTPSQGGEKLFF.

The V gene is TRBV5-1, the J gene TRBJ2-3; 8 nucleotides match TRBD2. The CDR3 is 17 amino acids. CDR1 is SGHRS, CDR2 YFSETQ, per germline. J lost 1 base, V lost 2 bases, and 9 bases had no gene match. CDR3 loop: CASSFSTGRGGTDTQYF. The CDR3 DNA is TGCGCCAGCAGCTTCTCTACGGGGCGGGGGGGCACAGATACGCAGTATTTT.

A remark on this clone: A read error may produce the germline difference seen at one junction end. This same CDR3 is encoded by further DNA sequences in the sample. The CDR3 spells CASSPQGSQNSPLHF. The CDR3 DNA reads as TGTGCCAGCAGTCCACAGGGTTCTCAAAATTCCCCCCTCCACTTT. This chain uses TRBV27 with TRBJ1-6; weak D call: TRBD1 (6 bases). Per germline, CDR1 MNHEY and CDR2 SMNVEV (reference sequence). The CDR3 spans 15 residues.

The chain recombines TRBV4-1 with TRBJ1-2; TRBD1 is a possible D gene (6 bases). V lost 1 base and J 8 bases, leaving 11 bases between the germline ends. Germline CDR1 is MGHRA and CDR2 is YSYEKL. CDR3 length: 13 amino acids. CDR3 protein: CASSQVGGQGYTF. In DNA, the CDR3 is TGCGCCAGCAGCCAAGTGGGGGGGCAAGGCTACACCTTC.

The rearrangement joins TRBV19 to TRBJ1-5, with 8 bases matching TRBD1. The germline V gene encodes CDR1 LNHDA and CDR2 SQIVND (reference sequence). CDR3 size: 16 residues. Trimming removed 5 bases from V and 5 bases from J; junction bases left unmatched: 11. The CDR3 reads CASSSGYRGLHQPQHF. In nucleotides, the CDR3 is TGTGCCAGTAGTTCAGGTTACAGGGGGTTACATCAGCCCCAGCATTTT.

This chain links TRBV6-5 with TRBJ1-1; 9 bases map to TRBD1. There are 14 residues in the CDR3. Germline CDR1 and CDR2: MNHEY and SVGAGI. V was clipped by 7 bases and J by 3 bases; unmatched bases: 6. The CDR3 spells CASTSTGGHTEAFF. For the CDR3, the DNA is TGTGCCAGCACCTCGACAGGGGGACACACTGAAGCTTTCTTT.

V usage is TRBV9 and J usage is TRBJ2-7; 7 bases fit TRBD1. This CDR3 is built from 15 residues. J lost 4 bases, V lost 0 bases, and 7 bases had no gene match. Germline lookup yields CDR1 SGDLS and CDR2 YYNGEE. The CDR3 coding sequence is TGTGCCAGCAGCGTAGCCATCGGGACAGATTACGAGCAGTACTTC. It codes for CASSVAIGTDYEQYF. Using reference TRBV9 and TRBJ2-7 for the parts outside the CDR3, the full variable domain is DSGVTQTPKHLITATGQRVTLRCSPRSGDLSVYWYQQSLDQGLQFLIQYYNGEERAKGNILERFSAQQFPDLHSELNLSSLELGDSALYFCASSVAIGTDYEQYFGPGTRLTVT.

The sample holds one count of this clone. J is TRBJ2-7 and V is TRBV30; TRBD1 matches at 7 bases. The CDR3 has 11 residues. J was trimmed by 11 bases and V by 3 bases; bases with no gene match: 7. CDR1 and CDR2 (germline): GTSNPN, SVGIG (reference sequence). This CDR3 is CAWSIGTAKYF. In DNA, the CDR3 is TGTGCCTGGAGCATCGGGACAGCGAAGTACTTC.

The gene calls are TRBV4-1 and TRBJ2-6; D unclear. The CDR3 is 15 amino acids. In germline, CDR1 is MGHRA, CDR2 YSYEKL. Trimming stripped 0 bases from V and 0 bases from J, with 3 bases between. CDR3 DNA: TGCGCCAGCAGCCAAGACGGCTCTGGGGCCAACGTCCTGACTTTC. Protein: CASSQDGSGANVLTF.

This clone was found a few times. The rearrangement joins TRBV2 to TRBJ1-2; 8 nucleotides match TRBD1. The CDR3 spans 16 residues. Looked up from germline, CDR1 is SNHLY and CDR2 is FYNNEI. V shed 6 bases, J shed 5 bases, and the junction held 14 bases outside the gene matches. CDR3 nucleotides: TGTGCCAGCAGACAAGAATCGGGACAGGATTTTTATGGCTACACCTTC. Its translation is CASRQESGQDFYGYTF.

The V and J genes are TRBV5-1 and TRBJ2-1; the match to TRBD2 covers 8 bases. The CDR3 covers 14 residues. The V segment lost 4 bases and the J segment 10 bases; nucleotides outside the gene matches: 10. CDR1 and CDR2 from the germline V gene are SGHRS and YFSETQ. The CDR3 protein is CASSARLAPKEQFF. For the CDR3, the DNA is TGCGCCAGCAGCGCGAGACTAGCGCCCAAAGAGCAGTTCTTC.

CDR3 coding DNA: TGTGCCAGTAGTGACAGACGAGCGCAGTATTTT. It codes for CASSDRRAQYF. This sequence joins TRBV19 and TRBJ2-3, with D perhaps TRBD1 (5 bases). The CDR3 is made up of 11 amino acids. Germline-derived CDR1 and CDR2 are LNHDA and SQIVND (reference sequence). V lost 5 bases and J 10 bases, leaving 10 bases between the germline ends. Full variable domain (remainder filled in from reference TRBV19 and TRBJ2-3): DGGITQSPKYLFRKEGQNVTLSCEQNLNHDAMYWYRQDPGQGLRLIYYSQIVNDFQKGDIAEGYSVSREKKESFPLTVTSAQKNPTAFYLCASSDRRAQYFGPGTRLTVL.

The chain joins TRBV19 to TRBJ1-1; 7 bases are shared with TRBD1. This CDR3 is 13 amino acids long. CDR1 and CDR2 (germline): LNHDA, SQIVND (reference sequence). J gave up 1 base and V 7 bases, and 3 bases lay outside the gene matches. Written as DNA, the CDR3 is TGTGCCAGTACACGACAGGGGAACACTGAAGCTTTCTTT. Encoded protein: CASTRQGNTEAFF.

The table lists this clone with a count of one. The rearrangement links TRBV9 to TRBJ2-2, with 7 positions matching TRBD2. Looked up from germline, CDR1 is SGDLS and CDR2 is YYNGEE. The CDR3 contains 14 residues. V lost 0 bases and J lost 5; bases outside the gene matches: 1. CDR3 loop: CASSVAGGTGELFF. The CDR3 nucleotides are TGTGCCAGCAGCGTAGCGGGAGGAACCGGGGAGCTGTTTTTT.

Comments on this clone: Other nucleotide sequences from this sample produce the same CDR3. The J gene is TRBJ1-6, the V gene TRBV7-3, with D uncertain. With 1 base removed from V and 4 bases from J, the gap between germline ends came to 5 bases. The V gene's germline CDR1 is SGHTA and CDR2 FQGTGA. This CDR3 spans 14 amino acids. The CDR3 reads CASSLSGYNSPLHF. CDR3 nucleotide sequence: TGTGCCAGCAGCTTAAGCGGTTATAATTCACCCCTCCACTTT.

J is TRBJ2-7 and V is TRBV4-1, with a weak D call TRBD2 (5 bases). Trimming stripped 4 bases from V and 3 bases from J, with 28 bases between. The CDR3 loop spans 19 amino acids. CDR1 is MGHRA, CDR2 YSYEKL, per germline. The CDR3 loop is CASSLRTPTSEGRHYEQYF. The CDR3 coding sequence is TGCGCCAGCAGCCTTAGAACCCCCACTAGTGAAGGACGTCACTACGAGCAGTACTTC.